This T cell receptor beta chain came from a study of cytomegalovirus exposure and HLA in healthy donors. Study-wide context: In an earlier analysis, 90 million to 120 million unique TCR beta sequences were found from some 180 million T cells. The study, taken as a whole, reports: According to the study, 150 to 200 TCR beta chains were cytomegalovirus-associated.

This clone appeared a few times. Its matching antigen is unknown. Participants comprised healthy donors of bone marrow. V shed 6 bases and J 4 bases; nucleotides not matched to a gene: 9. From germline, CDR1 is LNHDA and CDR2 SQIVND (reference sequence). The CDR3 has 15 residues. The PCR used 60 Vbeta and 13 Jbeta primers. Sequenced by immunoSEQ multiplex PCR; TCRdb stores in-frame clones only, minus some. Counted here are 200,000 to 300,000 clones, roughly 73% occurring once; the ten biggest clones make up about 0.47%. Sample: PBMCs. This chain joins TRBV19 and TRBJ1-5, with 7 bases identical to TRBD1. The receptor's source is a boy aged 5-17 years in good health and CMV-seronegative. CDR3 in DNA: TGTGCCAGTAGCAAAGGGACAGCCGATAATCAGCCCCAGCATTTT. Translation gives CASSKGTADNQPQHF.